These 10 T cell receptor beta chains share one sample of origin, sequenced in a study of blood T cell repertoires in COVID-19. Profiling relied on immunoSEQ multiplex PCR, and the TCRdb table lists in-frame clones only, not all of them. The sample consists of some 340,000 clones, roughly 90% of them appearing once. What was sequenced was PBMCs or T cells enriched from blood (not recorded which). These receptors were obtained from a woman in her thirties who had been exposed to COVID-19.

CDR3 protein: CASSFRTGPLYLSGNTIYF. The CDR3, as DNA: TGTGCCAGCAGCTTCCGGACAGGGCCTCTCTATCTCTCTGGAAACACCATATATTTT. This chain connects TRBV7-9 to TRBJ1-3, with 8 bases identical to TRBD1. Germline V gene lookup returns CDR1 SEHNR and CDR2 FQNEAQ (reference sequence). The CDR3 runs 19 residues. Germline trimming cut 3 bases from V and 0 bases from J; bases unmatched to any gene: 13.

The chain recombines TRBV5-4 with TRBJ2-3; 8 bases are a match to TRBD2. This CDR3 has 15 amino acids. Trimming took 3 bases from V and 2 from J; bases not matched to a gene: 5. The germline gives CDR1 SGHNT, CDR2 YYREEE (reference sequence). Here the CDR3 DNA reads TGTGCCAGCAGCTCGAAGCGGGGGAACACAGATACGCAGTATTTT. It is translated as CASSSKRGNTDTQYF.

The genes are TRBV29-1 and TRBJ1-1; 9 bases align to TRBD1. CDR1 and CDR2 from the germline V gene are SQVTM and ANQGSEA. The CDR3 has 13 amino acids. V gave up 6 bases and J gave up 5 bases; unmatched junction bases: 7. The CDR3 DNA sequence: TGCAGCGTCAACCGGGACAGGGTAACTGAAGCTTTCTTT. It specifies CSVNRDRVTEAFF.

The V call is TRBV5-1, the J call TRBJ2-7, with 10 bases aligning to TRBD1. After removal of 5 bases from V and 7 bases from J, the junction contained 9 bases not matched to a gene. This CDR3 contains 14 residues. The germline V gene has CDR1 SGHRS and CDR2 YFSETQ. This CDR3 reads CASRPLDRGQEQYF. The CDR3 nucleotides read TGCGCCAGCAGACCTCTAGACAGGGGGCAGGAGCAGTACTTC.

This clone was recorded only once. The chain couples TRBV3-1 (or the pseudogene TRBV3-2) to TRBJ1-2; 7 nucleotides line up with TRBD1. CDR3 length: 13 residues. Germline assignment: CDR1 LGHDT and CDR2 YNNKEL (reference sequence). V was clipped by 8 bases and J by 0 bases; unmatched bases: 3. The CDR3 bases are TGTGCCAGCTTGGGACAGACTAACTATGGCTACACCTTC. Protein: CASLGQTNYGYTF.

The rearrangement links TRBV30 to TRBJ1-5, with no clear D. Germline CDR1 is GTSNPN and CDR2 is SVGIG (reference sequence). The V end lost 1 base, the J end lost 7 bases, and 8 bases lay between the germline ends. This CDR3 has 12 amino acids. CDR3 bases: TGTGCCTGGAGTGCAGAGAGGCAGCCCCAGCATTTT. It specifies CAWSAERQPQHF.

The rearrangement uses TRBV19 and TRBJ1-1; 8 nucleotides agree with TRBD1. From germline, CDR1 is LNHDA and CDR2 SQIVND (reference sequence). V dropped 10 bases and J dropped 1; count of bases not matched to a gene: 14. This CDR3 region has 16 residues. CDR3 sequence reads: CANPREAGGGNTEAFF. CDR3 nucleotides: TGTGCCAACCCACGGGAGGCAGGGGGCGGGAACACTGAAGCTTTCTTT.

V is TRBV5-4 and J is TRBJ1-6, with 8 bases identical to TRBD1. The CDR3 is made up of 17 amino acids. The V gene's germline CDR1 is SGHNT and CDR2 YYREEE (reference sequence). Trimming at V came to 0 bases and at J to 5 bases, leaving 7 bases not matched to a gene. In nucleotides, the CDR3 is TGTGCCAGCAGCTTGGGGCCCCAGACAGGGGATAATTCACCCCTCCACTTT. This encodes CASSLGPQTGDNSPLHF.

The genes are TRBV2 and TRBJ1-1; TRBD1 matches 8 bases. Germline trimming cut 7 bases from V and 1 base from J; bases unmatched to any gene: 5. The CDR3 runs 14 residues. Germline-derived CDR1 and CDR2 are SNHLY and FYNNEI. The CDR3 loop is CASNGQGANTEAFF. The CDR3 DNA reads TGTGCCAGCAATGGACAGGGTGCGAACACTGAAGCTTTCTTT.

The chain links TRBV18 to TRBJ1-1, with D tentatively TRBD1 (5 bases). The ends were cut back, 1 base at V and 5 bases at J, with 17 bases in the middle. CDR1 is KGHSH and CDR2 is LQKENI in the germline V gene. This CDR3 has 16 residues. The CDR3 region is CASSPRTAGDGTEAFF. The CDR3 DNA sequence: TGTGCCAGCTCACCACGAACGGCGGGGGACGGAACTGAAGCTTTCTTT. Looking up the rest from reference TRBV18 and TRBJ1-1 gives the full variable domain: NAGVMQNPRHLVRRRGQEARLRCSPMKGHSHVYWYRQLPEEGLKFMVYLQKENIIDESGMPKERFSAEFPKEGPSILRIQQVVRGDSAAYFCASSPRTAGDGTEAFFGQGTRLTVV.